This T cell receptor beta chain derives from a study of glioma-infiltrating T cells after dendritic cell vaccination. The time point denotes: after dendritic cell vaccination, including at tumor progression/relapse. TCRdb keeps only in-frame clones here, not all; method: immunoSEQ multiplex PCR. The sample carries approximately 99,000 clones, approximately 80% recorded once. The sequence derives from a human donor with glioblastoma. This specimen consisted of blood, obtained after dendritic cell vaccination.

CDR3 residues: CAWSVQANQPQHF. The CDR3 region has the DNA TGTGCCTGGAGTGTACAGGCCAATCAGCCCCAGCATTTT. This chain connects TRBV30 to TRBJ1-5; perhaps TRBD1 as D (5 bases). This CDR3 region has 13 residues. Germline V CDR1 and CDR2: GTSNPN, SVGIG (reference sequence). Trimming left V 0 bases short and J 3 bases short, with 6 bases between.